This T cell receptor (beta chain) was obtained from a study of blood T cells in healthy people across ages. The V end was cut by 0 bases, the J end by 2 bases, with 9 bases between. CDR3 length: 15 residues. Germline loops: CDR1 ENHRY, CDR2 SYGVKD. In its sample, this clonotype was seen a few times. Together with a sample-barcoded 5' primer, a J-beta primer mix was included in a second PCR lasting about 6 to 12 cycles. Each CDR3 protein is one row after TCRdb ran MiXCR on the 5' RACE reads. Of 650,000 to 1,000,000 distinct CDR3 sequences listed, roughly 40% are singletons. The V gene is TRBV10-3, the J gene TRBJ2-3, with unresolved D. The TCR comes from a man between 18 and 35 years old in good health. Material: blood. CDR3 sequence (DNA): TGTGCCATCAGTGAGTCAGGGTCGGACACAGATACGCAGTATTTT. Translation gives CAISESGSDTDTQYF.